This T cell receptor (beta chain) comes out of a study of Ad26.COV2.S vaccination and SARS-CoV-2 variants. Germline V gene sequence: CDR1 LGHNA, CDR2 YSLEER. The CDR3 length is 16 residues. Trimming cost V 0 bases and J 2 bases, with 12 bases left between them. This clone was counted a single time. Assay used: immunoSEQ multiplex PCR; TCRdb lists only in-frame clones, some missing. The table has approximately 340,000 clones, approximately 90% seen once. This chain connects TRBV4-3 to TRBJ2-3; D is unclear. The sequence was obtained from a human donor who had recovered from COVID-19. The sequences come from peripheral blood, collected after recovery from COVID-19. In DNA, the CDR3 is TGCGCCAGCAGCCAAGAAAGGCTGAGCCTCACAGATACGCAGTATTTT. This encodes CASSQERLSLTDTQYF.